The clone carrying this TCR beta chain came up once. Germline V gene lookup returns CDR1 LGHNA and CDR2 YSLEER. CDR3 length equals 19 residues. Trimming took off 0 bases at V and 4 bases at J, with 22 bases between the two ends. The sample is drawn from a study of blood T cells in healthy people across ages. Alongside a J-beta primer mix, a sample-barcoded 5' primer served in a second PCR lasting roughly 7 to 11 cycles. TCRdb processed the 5' RACE reads anew with MiXCR; each CDR3 protein has one entry. Of nearly 800,000 distinct CDR3 sequences in the sample, roughly 25% were seen once. This sample also appeared in a second study, on T cells of mothers and their children.

This chain joins TRBV4-3 and TRBJ1-5, with D uncertain. This TCR derives from a boy aged 5-17 years in good health. The sequenced sample was blood. CDR3 DNA sequence: TGCGCCAGCAGCCAAGATCTCCGTGTGGGGTCTACCGTGAATCAGCCCCAGCATTTT. Translating gives CASSQDLRVGSTVNQPQHF.